What follows are 22 T cell receptor beta chains derived from one specimen sequenced in a study of blood T cells in healthy people across ages. A second about 6 to 12 cycle PCR used barcoded and J-beta primers. TCRdb analysed the 5' RACE reads with MiXCR anew, one entry per CDR3 protein. The sample lists 550,000 to 750,000 distinct CDR3 sequences, 20% to 25% occurring once. The material sequenced was blood. Source of these receptors: a man between 65 and 85 years old in good health.

The chain carries TRBV29-1 and TRBJ2-1; 10 nucleotides align to TRBD2. V lost 6 bases and J lost 6; bases outside the gene matches: 2. There are 12 residues in the CDR3. CDR1 is SQVTM, CDR2 ANQGSEA, per germline. The chain's CDR3 is CSVVAGGNEQFF. The CDR3 region has the DNA TGCAGCGTGGTAGCGGGGGGCAATGAGCAGTTCTTC.

The gene calls are TRBV5-1 and TRBJ2-5, with 13 nucleotides matching TRBD2. The closer fit of TRBJ2-1 to the DNA end suggests the J call may be wrong. Per germline, CDR1 SGHRS and CDR2 YFSETQ. The CDR3 length is 15 residues. CDR3: CASSLVRTSGSEQFF. CDR3 coding DNA: TGCGCCAGCAGCTTGGTGAGGACTAGCGGGAGTGAGCAGTTCTTC.

The V call is TRBV5-1, the J call TRBJ1-1; D is uncertain. The CDR3 has 14 amino acids. V gave up 0 bases and J gave up 4 bases, with 10 bases separating them. Per germline, CDR1 SGHRS and CDR2 YFSETQ. The CDR3 region is CASSLVRFGTEAFF. In DNA, the CDR3 is TGCGCCAGCAGCTTGGTACGGTTCGGCACTGAAGCTTTCTTT.

In this sample, this clonotype turned up a few times. V gene TRBV21-1 combines with J gene TRBJ2-5; the table's D gene call, TRBD2, was not cross checked with the DNA. TRBV21-1 is given as a pseudogene. This CDR3 contains 15 residues. The CDR3 region has the DNA TGTGCCAGCAGCAAATTCAGCGGGAGAGCAAAGACCCAGTACTTC. Encoded protein: CASSKFSGRAKTQYF.

The chain recombines TRBV6-1 with TRBJ2-4; D is perhaps TRBD1 (6 bases). In germline, CDR1 is MNHNS, CDR2 SASEGT. CDR3 length: 17 amino acids. The ends were cut back, 0 bases at V and 8 bases at J, with 20 bases in the middle. CDR3 DNA sequence: TGTGCCAGCAGTGAAGCTGAGACAGGCTTGGTCTGGGACATTCAGTACTTC. Its translation is CASSEAETGLVWDIQYF.

This clonotype was observed a few times. V is TRBV10-3 and J is TRBJ2-7; D ambiguous. CDR1 and CDR2 from the germline V gene are ENHRY and SYGVKD. With 0 bases removed from V and 2 bases from J, the gap between germline ends came to 11 bases. The CDR3 covers 15 residues. The DNA of the CDR3 is TGTGCCATCAGTGAGTCTGTCTACTCCCCCTACGAGCAGTACTTC. Its protein product is CAISESVYSPYEQYF.

Turning to this clonotype: A read error is likely here: a far larger clone is one base away. The V gene is TRBV28, the J gene TRBJ2-1, with D unresolved. V shed 6 bases and J shed 8 bases, with 11 bases lying between them. Germline CDR1 MDHEN, CDR2 SYDVKM. The CDR3 sequence is 12 residues long. CDR3 DNA: TGTGCCAGCAGGTTGGGCGGCTATGAGCAGTTCTTC. Translated: CASRLGGYEQFF.

The CDR3 DNA follows: TGCGCCTCACGAAGGGGAGTAGAAGAGACCCAGTACTTC. Translated: CASRRGVEETQYF. The chain links TRBV10-2 to TRBJ2-5, with D perhaps being TRBD1 or TRBD2 (5 bases each). The CDR3 extends over 13 amino acids. Trimming stripped 11 bases from V and 3 bases from J, with 16 bases between. CDR1 is WSHSY and CDR2 is SAAADI in the germline V gene.

The genes are TRBV3-1 and TRBJ1-6; D unclear. The CDR3 extends over 14 amino acids. The V gene lost 4 bases and the J gene lost 14 bases, with 18 bases spanning the gap. Germline CDR1 and CDR2: LGHDT and YNNKEL (reference sequence). The CDR3 nucleotides read TGTGCCAGCAGCCTTGGACGGAGCAGGTTATCCCTCCACTTT. Its translation is CASSLGRSRLSLHF.

This clonotype was seen many times. The rearrangement links TRBV28 to TRBJ2-5; the D gene is possibly TRBD1 (5 bases). Germline CDR1 MDHEN, CDR2 SYDVKM. Trimming left V 2 bases short and J 13 bases short, with 14 bases between. This CDR3 contains 12 residues. The DNA for the CDR3 is TGTGCCAGCAGTTTAAGCTTAGGGGATTGGTACTTC. This codes for CASSLSLGDWYF.

This clonotype was seen a few times. The CDR3 spells CASSLVFERFSGRPSSYNEQFF. The CDR3, as DNA: TGTGCCAGCAGCTTAGTTTTCGAGCGTTTTAGCGGGAGGCCTAGCTCCTACAATGAGCAGTTCTTC. The chain uses TRBV11-1 and TRBJ2-1; the match to TRBD2 covers 10 bases. The CDR3 contains 22 residues. Trimming took 1 base from V and 0 from J; bases not matched to a gene: 18. Germline CDR1 SGHAT, CDR2 FQDESV (reference sequence).

This clonotype was seen more than once but under ten times. The rearrangement links TRBV29-1 to TRBJ2-4; D remains ambiguous. V lost 4 bases, J lost 4 bases, and 11 bases lay in between. CDR3 length: 13 residues. The germline V gene has CDR1 SQVTM and CDR2 ANQGSEA. CDR3 bases: TGCAGCGTTGGACCTGGGCAGAAAAACATTCAGTACTTC. Protein product: CSVGPGQKNIQYF.

The V call is TRBV29-1, the J call TRBJ2-7; 10 positions agree with TRBD2. This CDR3 contains 13 residues. Germline loops: CDR1 SQVTM, CDR2 ANQGSEA. J lost 6 bases, V lost 7 bases, and 9 bases had no gene match. The CDR3 is CSASSGRTTEQYF. DNA of the CDR3: TGCAGCGCATCTAGCGGGAGAACTACCGAGCAGTACTTC.

V gene TRBV28 combines with J gene TRBJ2-5; D is uncertain. The ends were cut back, 4 bases at V and 5 bases at J, with 14 bases in the middle. CDR3 length: 14 amino acids. Germline V gives CDR1 MDHEN, CDR2 SYDVKM. The CDR3 sequence: CASSSLSGLETQYF. The CDR3 DNA reads TGTGCCAGCAGTTCCCTCTCCGGCCTCGAGACCCAGTACTTC.

This clonotype was counted between two and nine times. The chain links TRBV4-3 to TRBJ2-4; no clear D gene. V was clipped by 0 bases and J by 4 bases, with 10 bases between them. The CDR3 sequence is 15 residues long. Germline assignment: CDR1 LGHNA and CDR2 YSLEER. As DNA, the CDR3 is TGCGCCAGCAGCCAAGATGGTAATACAAAAAACATTCAGTACTTC. It is translated as CASSQDGNTKNIQYF.

This clonotype was seen only a few times. The J gene is TRBJ2-7, the V gene TRBV7-2; 7 positions agree with TRBD2. CDR3 length equals 15 residues. Germline assignment: CDR1 SGHTA and CDR2 FQGNSA. Trimming took 4 bases from V and 0 from J; bases not matched to a gene: 6. CDR3 coding DNA: TGTGCCAGCAGCTCCCGGGACTACGGCTCCTACGAGCAGTACTTC. Encoded protein: CASSSRDYGSYEQYF.

The chain has TRBV28 and TRBJ2-1; perhaps TRBD2 as D (5 bases). V was cut by 6 bases and J by 7 bases, with 19 bases left in between. Germline V gene sequence: CDR1 MDHEN, CDR2 SYDVKM. This CDR3 spans 15 amino acids. CDR3 DNA: TGTGCCAGCAGACACAACGGGGTTGTTGGGAATGAGCAGTTCTTC. Amino acid sequence: CASRHNGVVGNEQFF.

This clonotype was observed a handful of times. The chain combines TRBV12-3 or TRBV12-4 with TRBJ1-3; maybe TRBD1 (5 bases). The CDR3 consists of 14 residues. The V gene lost 6 bases and the J gene lost 4 bases, with 13 bases spanning the gap. In DNA form, the CDR3 reads TGTGCCAGCAGCGTCGGGGGATCAGGAAACACCATATATTTT. It translates to CASSVGGSGNTIYF.

This clonotype has a handful of counts. This sequence joins TRBV20-1 and TRBJ1-1, with a weak D call TRBD1 (5 bases). The CDR3 sequence is 14 residues long. Germline V gives CDR1 DFQATT, CDR2 SNEGSKA (reference sequence). V lost 1 base and J lost 6, with 15 bases in between. CDR3 amino acids: CSARAAGWLSEAFF. CDR3 nucleotide sequence: TGCAGTGCTAGAGCTGCAGGGTGGCTTTCTGAAGCTTTCTTT.

In its sample, this clonotype was seen a few times. The chain recombines TRBV18 with TRBJ1-1, with 7 bases aligning to TRBD1. The germline V gene encodes CDR1 KGHSH and CDR2 LQKENI. With 6 bases clipped from V and 0 bases from J, the junction kept 4 bases outside the gene matches. There are 14 residues in the CDR3. Here the CDR3 DNA reads TGTGCCAGCTCGGGACAGACAATGAACACTGAAGCTTTCTTT. Protein product: CASSGQTMNTEAFF.

This clonotype was counted many times. The J gene is TRBJ2-7, the V gene TRBV29-1, with D possibly TRBD2 on 5 matching bases. This CDR3 is 11 amino acids long. Germline V gene sequence: CDR1 SQVTM, CDR2 ANQGSEA. Trimming removed 2 bases from V and 5 bases from J, with 7 bases in between. CDR3 sequence (DNA): TGCAGCGTTGAAAGGCGGGACGAGCAGTACTTC. Its translation is CSVERRDEQYF.

The chain employs TRBV28 and TRBJ2-3; tentatively, D is TRBD1 (6 bases). V was trimmed by 4 bases and J by 1 base, leaving 15 bases between them. Germline assignment: CDR1 MDHEN and CDR2 SYDVKM. This CDR3 has 16 amino acids. DNA of the CDR3: TGTGCCAGCAGTTCTGGGGGCGGTCGGGGCACAGATACGCAGTATTTT. It encodes CASSSGGGRGTDTQYF.